These 20 T cell receptor beta chains were all obtained from the same sample, sequenced in a study of blood T cell repertoires in COVID-19. The table came from immunoSEQ multiplex PCR; TCRdb's copy has only in-frame clones and leaves some out. The sample lists around 190,000 clones; 76% were seen once. Sample: PBMCs or T cells enriched from blood (not recorded which). Receptors were obtained from a woman aged 50 to 60 with acute COVID-19.

This sequence joins TRBV11-1 and TRBJ2-7, with D possibly TRBD1 on 6 matching bases. With 2 bases removed from V and 3 bases from J, the gap between germline ends came to 14 bases. The CDR3 has 15 amino acids. Per germline, CDR1 SGHAT and CDR2 FQDESV (reference sequence). The CDR3 DNA follows: TGTGCCAGCAGCTTAAGCGGACAGCCCTACTACGAGCAGTACGTC. It yields the protein CASSLSGQPYYEQYV.

J is TRBJ1-1 and V is TRBV2; no reliable D call. CDR1 SNHLY and CDR2 FYNNEI come from the germline V gene. Trimming left V 8 bases short and J 6 bases short, with 19 bases between. The CDR3 spans 14 residues. CDR3 protein: CASLYTPPVSEAFF. The CDR3 nucleotides are TGTGCCAGCCTCTATACCCCCCCTGTTTCTGAAGCTTTCTTT.

This clone has more than one count but fewer than ten. This sequence joins TRBV10-3 and TRBJ1-2, with D possibly matching TRBD1 (6 bases). Trimming removed 8 bases at V and 8 bases at J, with 21 bases between. Germline assignment: CDR1 ENHRY and CDR2 SYGVKD. CDR3 size: 14 residues. CDR3 coding DNA: TGTGCCATCGGGGGACAAGGTGGCGGACGAGGCTACACCTTC. Translating gives CAIGGQGGGRGYTF.

This clone has more than one count but fewer than ten. The chain carries TRBV19 and TRBJ1-4, with TRBD1 matching 7 bases. The germline V gene encodes CDR1 LNHDA and CDR2 SQIVND (reference sequence). J was trimmed by 8 bases and V by 6 bases; bases with no gene match: 12. This CDR3 is built from 15 residues. CDR3 nucleotide sequence: TGTGCCAGTAGCGCCACGGAGGGGGCGGGAGAAAAACTGTTTTTT. This encodes CASSATEGAGEKLFF.

The chain links TRBV9 to TRBJ1-2; D is perhaps TRBD1 (6 bases). This CDR3 spans 12 amino acids. The V and J ends lost 7 bases and 7 bases respectively, with 14 bases between them. Germline lookup yields CDR1 SGDLS and CDR2 YYNGEE. CDR3 protein: CASAGGAPGYTF. The CDR3 DNA follows: TGTGCCAGCGCGGGGGGGGCGCCTGGCTACACCTTC.

This rearrangement joins TRBV7-2 to TRBJ2-2; the match to TRBD1 covers 9 bases. Per the germline V gene, CDR1 is SGHTA and CDR2 is FQGNSA. This CDR3 is built from 15 residues. V dropped 1 base and J dropped 9; count of bases not matched to a gene: 6. Here the CDR3 DNA reads TGTGCCAGCAGCTTAGAGACAGGGGGTGTGAGGGAGCTGTTTTTT. It yields the protein CASSLETGGVRELFF.

The chain recombines TRBV28 with TRBJ1-1, with 7 bases lining up with TRBD1. Germline CDR1 is MDHEN and CDR2 is SYDVKM. The CDR3 length is 13 residues. Losses at the gene ends were 6 bases for V and 5 bases for J; bases not matched to a gene: 6. The CDR3, as DNA: TGTGCCAGCAGGACAGGGTCGGGAACTGAAGCTTTCTTT. This gives the protein CASRTGSGTEAFF.

The V and J genes are TRBV7-9 and TRBJ1-5; the match to TRBD1 covers 7 bases. Germline V CDR1 and CDR2: SEHNR, FQNEAQ (reference sequence). Trimming cost V 5 bases and J 2 bases; bases outside gene matches: 3. This CDR3 is built from 14 residues. CDR3 bases: TGTGCCAGCAGCCCCCAGGGGGGCAATCAGCCCCAGCATTTT. Its translation: CASSPQGGNQPQHF.

The genes are TRBV7-2 and TRBJ1-3; D possibly corresponds to TRBD1 (5 bases). The CDR3 covers 15 residues. Germline CDR1 and CDR2: SGHTA and FQGNSA. The V and J ends lost 4 bases and 0 bases respectively, with 10 bases between them. As DNA, the CDR3 is TGTGCCAGCAGCTCTGGGACTAGCTCTGGAAACACCATATATTTT. Its translation: CASSSGTSSGNTIYF.

This clone has just one count. V usage is TRBV28 and J usage is TRBJ2-2, with 7 positions matching TRBD1. CDR1 is MDHEN and CDR2 is SYDVKM in the germline V gene. There are 14 residues in the CDR3. Trimming took 9 bases from V and 6 from J; bases not matched to a gene: 10. DNA for the CDR3: TGTGCCAGTACCCACAGGGGTACATCCGGGGAGCTGTTTTTT. It encodes CASTHRGTSGELFF.

The chain has TRBV19 and TRBJ2-2, with TRBD2 matching 13 bases. The CDR3 is made up of 19 amino acids. Trimming cost V 8 bases and J 7 bases; bases outside gene matches: 19. The germline V gene has CDR1 LNHDA and CDR2 SQIVND (reference sequence). CDR3 region: CASFRPNPLAGGQIGELFF. The CDR3 DNA is TGTGCCAGTTTTCGACCTAACCCACTAGCGGGGGGGCAGATCGGGGAGCTGTTTTTT.

The chain is built from TRBV7-2 and TRBJ1-5, with no clear D. CDR1 and CDR2 from the germline V gene are SGHTA and FQGNSA. This CDR3 has 16 residues. Trimming pared 0 bases from V and 2 bases from J, leaving 11 bases between. CDR3 coding DNA: TGTGCCAGCAGCTTAGCGCCCTTTGGAGGCAATCAGCCCCAGCATTTT. Translation gives CASSLAPFGGNQPQHF.

This clone was seen a few times. The chain uses TRBV6-5 and TRBJ1-4; D gene unclear. The CDR3 totals 14 residues. The germline V gene encodes CDR1 MNHEY and CDR2 SVGAGI. With 5 bases removed from V and 2 bases from J, the gap between germline ends came to 9 bases. The CDR3, as DNA: TGTGCCAGCAGTATTCAGGATACTAATGAAAAACTGTTTTTT. Residues: CASSIQDTNEKLFF.

The V gene is TRBV11-2, the J gene TRBJ2-1; 10 bases are a match to TRBD1. Losses at the gene ends were 5 bases for V and 2 bases for J; bases not matched to a gene: 15. The germline gives CDR1 SGHAT, CDR2 FQNNGV. The CDR3 runs to 19 residues. Written as DNA, the CDR3 is TGTGCCAGCAGCCTCCCCGGGACAGGGGTCAGAAAAACCTACAATGAGCAGTTCTTC. Protein product: CASSLPGTGVRKTYNEQFF. The whole variable domain, filled in from reference TRBV11-2 and TRBJ2-1, reads EAGVAQSPRYKIIEKRQSVAFWCNPISGHATLYWYQQILGQGPKLLIQFQNNGVVDDSQLPKDRFSAERLKGVDSTLKIQPAKLEDSAVYLCASSLPGTGVRKTYNEQFFGPGTRLTVL.

The chain combines TRBV11-2 with TRBJ2-5; 11 nucleotides align to TRBD1. CDR1 and CDR2 from the germline V gene are SGHAT and FQNNGV. V trimming: 5 bases; J trimming: 4 bases; junction bases outside the gene matches: 6. The CDR3 consists of 15 residues. CDR3 DNA: TGTGCCAGCAGCCCGGGGACAGGGGGGAGAGAGACCCAGTACTTC. The encoded protein is CASSPGTGGRETQYF.

This clone appeared a few times. V and J are TRBV29-1 and TRBJ2-2, with a tentative D call TRBD1 (5 bases). This CDR3 region has 11 residues. Germline CDR1 and CDR2: SQVTM and ANQGSEA. The V gene lost 7 bases and the J gene lost 5 bases, with 8 bases spanning the gap. In DNA form, the CDR3 reads TGCAGCGGCAGGGTTACCGGGGAGCTGTTTTTT. Its protein product is CSGRVTGELFF.

This clone was seen a single time. The chain recombines TRBV24-1 with TRBJ1-4; 7 nucleotides line up with TRBD1. Trimming took 9 bases from V and 5 from J; bases not matched to a gene: 2. Germline loops: CDR1 KGHDR, CDR2 SFDVKD. This CDR3 has 12 residues. In DNA, the CDR3 is TGTGCCACCGGGACAGAAAATGAAAAACTGTTTTTT. It encodes CATGTENEKLFF.

This rearrangement joins TRBV5-1 to TRBJ1-5; 7 bases fit TRBD1. Per the germline V gene, CDR1 is SGHRS and CDR2 is YFSETQ. The CDR3 spans 16 residues. Trimming cost V 0 bases and J 2 bases; bases outside gene matches: 5. The CDR3 reads CASSLVGGDGNQPQHF. As DNA, the CDR3 is TGCGCCAGCAGCTTGGTAGGGGGCGATGGCAATCAGCCCCAGCATTTT. Complete variable domain (other parts from reference TRBV5-1 and TRBJ1-5): KAGVTQTPRYLIKTRGQQVTLSCSPISGHRSVSWYQQTPGQGLQFLFEYFSETQRNKGNFPGRFSGRQFSNSRSEMNVSTLELGDSALYLCASSLVGGDGNQPQHFGDGTRLSIL.

The rearrangement links TRBV7-8 to TRBJ1-5; 8 nucleotides match TRBD1. CDR3 length: 17 amino acids. CDR1 is SGHVS and CDR2 is FQNEAQ in the germline V gene. J gave up 1 base and V 5 bases, and 10 bases lay outside the gene matches. The CDR3 loop is CASSPISTGESNQPQHF. CDR3 DNA sequence: TGTGCCAGCAGCCCTATTTCGACAGGGGAGAGCAATCAGCCCCAGCATTTT. The full variable domain, with the rest looked up from reference TRBV7-8 and TRBJ1-5, is GAGVSQSPRYKVAKRGQDVALRCDPISGHVSLFWYQQALGQGPEFLTYFQNEAQLDKSGLPSDRFFAERPEGSVSTLKIQRTQQEDSAVYLCASSPISTGESNQPQHFGDGTRLSIL.

This chain links TRBV27 with TRBJ1-4; possible D gene TRBD1, 5 bases. CDR3 length: 16 residues. Between the trimmed V and J ends, which lost 2 bases and 5 bases, there was a span of 15 bases. Germline values: CDR1 MNHEY, CDR2 SMNVEV (reference sequence). The CDR3 is CASSLGPGGGNEKLFF. In nucleotides, the CDR3 is TGTGCCAGCAGTTTAGGACCCGGCGGGGGAAATGAAAAACTGTTTTTT. Variable domain in full (rest from reference TRBV27 and TRBJ1-4): EAQVTQNPRYLITVTGKKLTVTCSQNMNHEYMSWYRQDPGLGLRQIYYSMNVEVTDKGDVPEGYKVSRKEKRNFPLILESPSPNQTSLYFCASSLGPGGGNEKLFFGSGTQLSVL.